This section outlines one T cell receptor beta chain sequence together with its context. The antigen is undetermined. This CDR3 has 14 residues. V was clipped by 6 bases and J by 3 bases; unmatched bases: 8. Germline V gene data show CDR1 as MNHNS and CDR2 as SASEGT. Each CDR3 protein is one row after TCRdb ran MiXCR on the reads. Of some 500,000 distinct CDR3 sequences in the sample, roughly 42% were seen once. This entry is derived from a study of T cell repertoires in cytomegalovirus infection. Study details: Through public TCR beta signatures, both CMV infection and matching HLA type were indicated.

Whole-study results and caveats: Cumulative frequency (of public TCR beta family members) identified carriers of CMV plus the relevant HLA. HLA-C-restricted, CMV-specific TCR beta clonotypes were dominant ex vivo.

The V gene is TRBV6-1, the J gene TRBJ2-7; 7 positions match TRBD2. Sequences were derived from cultured PBMCs, sampled from culture after CMV antigen stimulation. The sequence was collected from a human donor in good health (CMV status not recorded). Some clones in this sample may be carry-over from other donors' samples. The CDR3 region has the DNA TGTGCCAGCAGGGGAGCGGGGAACCGCTACGAGCAGTACTTC. Translated, it gives CASRGAGNRYEQYF.